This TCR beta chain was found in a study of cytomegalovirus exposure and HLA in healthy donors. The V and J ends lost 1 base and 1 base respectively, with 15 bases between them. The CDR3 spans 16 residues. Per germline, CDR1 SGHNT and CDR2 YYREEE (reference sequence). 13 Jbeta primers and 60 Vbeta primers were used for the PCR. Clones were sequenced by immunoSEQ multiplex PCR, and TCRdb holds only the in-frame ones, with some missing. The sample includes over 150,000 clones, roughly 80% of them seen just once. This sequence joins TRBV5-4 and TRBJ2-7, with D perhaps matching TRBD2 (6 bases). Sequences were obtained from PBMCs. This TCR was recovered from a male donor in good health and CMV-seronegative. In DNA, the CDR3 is TGTGCCAGCAGCTTGTTGGTCGGGAGCAGGTCCTACGAGCAGTACTTC. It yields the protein CASSLLVGSRSYEQYF.